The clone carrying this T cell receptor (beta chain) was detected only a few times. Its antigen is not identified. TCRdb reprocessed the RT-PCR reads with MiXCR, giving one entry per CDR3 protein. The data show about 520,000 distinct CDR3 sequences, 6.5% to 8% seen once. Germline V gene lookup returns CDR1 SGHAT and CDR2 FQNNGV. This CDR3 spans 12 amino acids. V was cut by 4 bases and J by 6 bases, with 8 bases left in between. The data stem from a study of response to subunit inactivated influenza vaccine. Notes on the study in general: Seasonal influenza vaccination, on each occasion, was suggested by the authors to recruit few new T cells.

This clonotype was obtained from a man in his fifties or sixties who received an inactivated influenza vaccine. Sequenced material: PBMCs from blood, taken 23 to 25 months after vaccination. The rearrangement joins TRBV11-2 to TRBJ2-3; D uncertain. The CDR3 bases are TGTGCCAGCAGCTACGACGTCGATACGCAGTATTTT. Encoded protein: CASSYDVDTQYF.